This TCR beta chain was documented in a study of cytomegalovirus exposure and HLA in healthy donors. Study findings and constraints: The study flagged about 150 TCR beta chains as cytomegalovirus-associated.

Everyone who donated was a healthy bone marrow donor. V lost 3 bases and J lost 0; bases outside the gene matches: 3. Per the germline V gene, CDR1 is SGHRS and CDR2 is YFSETQ. The CDR3 covers 15 residues. For this clone: The antigen is not known.

The PCR was carried out with 60 Vbeta primers and 13 Jbeta primers. Assay: immunoSEQ multiplex PCR; the TCRdb copy retains only in-frame clones and omits some. In the table there are more than 150,000 clones, 81% of which are singletons. The TCR sequence derives from a man in his forties or fifties in good health and CMV-seronegative. Sequencing input: PBMCs. V and J are TRBV5-1 and TRBJ1-1, with 9 nucleotides matching TRBD1. In DNA, the CDR3 is TGCGCCAGCAGCTGGGGGACAGGGATGAACACTGAAGCTTTCTTT. Amino acids: CASSWGTGMNTEAFF.